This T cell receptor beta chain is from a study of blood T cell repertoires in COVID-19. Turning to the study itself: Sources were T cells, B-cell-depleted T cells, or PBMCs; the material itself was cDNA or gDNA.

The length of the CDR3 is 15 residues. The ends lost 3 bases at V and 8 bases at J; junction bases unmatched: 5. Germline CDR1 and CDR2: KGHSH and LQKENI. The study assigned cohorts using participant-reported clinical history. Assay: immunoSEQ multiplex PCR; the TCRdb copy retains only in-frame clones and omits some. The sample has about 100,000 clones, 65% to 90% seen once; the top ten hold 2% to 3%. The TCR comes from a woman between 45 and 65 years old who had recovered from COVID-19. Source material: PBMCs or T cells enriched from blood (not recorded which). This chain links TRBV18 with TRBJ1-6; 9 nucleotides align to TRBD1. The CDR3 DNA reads TGTGCCAGCTCACCGCTGGGACAGGGAGATTCACCCCTCCACTTT. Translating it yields CASSPLGQGDSPLHF. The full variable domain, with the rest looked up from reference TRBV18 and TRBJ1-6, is NAGVMQNPRHLVRRRGQEARLRCSPMKGHSHVYWYRQLPEEGLKFMVYLQKENIIDESGMPKERFSAEFPKEGPSILRIQQVVRGDSAAYFCASSPLGQGDSPLHFGNGTRLTVT.